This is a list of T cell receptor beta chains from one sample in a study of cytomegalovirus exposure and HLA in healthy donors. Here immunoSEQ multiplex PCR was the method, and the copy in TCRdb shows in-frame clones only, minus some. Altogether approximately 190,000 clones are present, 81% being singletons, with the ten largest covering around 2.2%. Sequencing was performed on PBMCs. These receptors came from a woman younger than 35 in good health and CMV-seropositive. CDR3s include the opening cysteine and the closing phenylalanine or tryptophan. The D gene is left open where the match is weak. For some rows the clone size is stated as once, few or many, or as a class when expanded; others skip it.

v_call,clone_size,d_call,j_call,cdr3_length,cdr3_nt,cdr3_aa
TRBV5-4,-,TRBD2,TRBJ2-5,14,TGTGCCAGCAGCTTGGGGCGGGGGGCGGAGACCCAGTACTTC,CASSLGRGAETQYF
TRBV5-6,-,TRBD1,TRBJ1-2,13,TGTGCCAGCAGCAAGGACAGGGCCGGTGGCTACACCTTC,CASSKDRAGGYTF
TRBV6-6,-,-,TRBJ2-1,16,TGTGCCAGCAGTTACGGGTTCGGGATGCCGGAACTTGAGCAGTTCTTC,CASSYGFGMPELEQFF
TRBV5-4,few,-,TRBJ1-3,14,TGTGCCTCCTCTAGCCCCCCAGCTGGAAACACCATATATTTT,CASSSPPAGNTIYF
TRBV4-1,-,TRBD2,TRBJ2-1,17,TGCGCCAGCAGCCAAGACACTAGCGGGGGGTTCACCCGACAGCAGTTCTTC,CASSQDTSGGFTRQQFF
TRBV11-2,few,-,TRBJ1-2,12,TGTGCCAGCAGCTTACAGGGGCTCGGCTACACCTTC,CASSLQGLGYTF
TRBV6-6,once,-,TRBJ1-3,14,TGTGCCAGCAGTTTACAGGGTACTGGAAACACCATATATTTT,CASSLQGTGNTIYF
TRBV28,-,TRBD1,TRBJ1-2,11,TGTGCCAGTGGACAGGACTATGGCTACACCTTC,CASGQDYGYTF
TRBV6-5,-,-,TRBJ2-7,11,TGTGCCAGCAGTTACGCCCTACAGGTTTACTTC,CASSYALQVYF
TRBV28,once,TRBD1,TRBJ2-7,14,TGTGCCAGCAGTTCCCCGGGACAGACCTACGAGCAGTACTTC,CASSSPGQTYEQYF
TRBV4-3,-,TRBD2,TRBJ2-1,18,TGCGCCAGCAGCACTCATCTAGCAGCGGGGGGGCCCAGGAATGAGCAGTTCTTC,CASSTHLAAGGPRNEQFF
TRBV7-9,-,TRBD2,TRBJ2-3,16,TGTGCCAGCAGCCCCGGACTAGCGGGGAGCACAGATACGCAGTATTTT,CASSPGLAGSTDTQYF
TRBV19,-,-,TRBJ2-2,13,TGTGCCAGTAGTCGGAGCGGAACCGGGGAGCTGTTTTTT,CASSRSGTGELFF
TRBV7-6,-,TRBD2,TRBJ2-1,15,TGTGCCAGCACCCTGGGTAGCGGGGGGGCCGATGAGCAGTTCTTC,CASTLGSGGADEQFF
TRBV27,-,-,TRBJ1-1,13,TGTGCCAGCAGTTGGGCAGTGAACACTGAAGCTTTCTTT,CASSWAVNTEAFF
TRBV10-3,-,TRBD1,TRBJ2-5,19,TGTGCCATCAGGCCCCGACCGGGACAGGGGGCTCAGTACCAAGAGACCCAGTACTTC,CAIRPRPGQGAQYQETQYF
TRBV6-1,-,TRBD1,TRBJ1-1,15,TGTGCCAGCAGTCTGGGACAGGGGGCGATTCATGCGGCTTTCTTT,CASSLGQGAIHAAFF
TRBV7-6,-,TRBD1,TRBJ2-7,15,TGTGCCAGCAGCCTTTGGGACAGGGAAGCCTACGAGCAGTACTTC,CASSLWDREAYEQYF
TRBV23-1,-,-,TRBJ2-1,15,TGCGCCAGCAGTCAACAGGGGAGCTCCTACAATGAGCAGTTCTTC,CASSQQGSSYNEQFF
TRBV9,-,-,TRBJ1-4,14,TGTGCCAGCACCCGCGGGGCGGAGAGTGAAAAACTGTTTTTT,CASTRGAESEKLFF
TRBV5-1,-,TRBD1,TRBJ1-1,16,TGCGCCAGCAGCTCGAGACAGGGGGCGAGGGGCACTGAAGCTTTCTTT,CASSSRQGARGTEAFF
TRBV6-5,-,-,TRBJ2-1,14,TGTGCCAGCAGTTACTTTAATGAGGGTGGGGAGCAGTTCTTC,CASSYFNEGGEQFF
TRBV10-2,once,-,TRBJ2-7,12,TGCGCCAGCAGTGGGGGAGGATACGAGCAGTACTTC,CASSGGGYEQYF
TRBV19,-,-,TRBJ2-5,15,TGTGCCAGTAGTGCGAACCAACTTCCGCAAGAGACCCAGTACTTC,CASSANQLPQETQYF
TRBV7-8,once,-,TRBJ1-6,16,TGTGCCAGCAGCTTAGCGCGGCAGGGTGGTAATTCACCCCTCCACTTT,CASSLARQGGNSPLHF
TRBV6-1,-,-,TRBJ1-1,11,TGTGCCAGCATCCAGAACACTGAAGCTTTCTTT,CASIQNTEAFF
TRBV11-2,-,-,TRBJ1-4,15,TGTGCCAGCAGCTTAGATCCCAGGGCTAATGAAAAACTGTTTTTT,CASSLDPRANEKLFF
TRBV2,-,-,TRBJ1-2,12,TGTGCCAGCAGGGAAGACAGGAACGGCTACACCTTC,CASREDRNGYTF
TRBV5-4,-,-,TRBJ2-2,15,TGTGCCAGCAGCCATGCCGGGGTCGTCACCGGGGAGCTGTTTTTT,CASSHAGVVTGELFF
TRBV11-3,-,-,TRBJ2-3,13,TGTGCCAGCAGCCCCCCTCGTACAGATACGCAGTATTTT,CASSPPRTDTQYF
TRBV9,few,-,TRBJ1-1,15,TGTGCCAGCAGCGTAGAGGGGTGGGGGAACACTGAAGCTTTCTTT,CASSVEGWGNTEAFF
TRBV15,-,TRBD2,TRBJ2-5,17,TGTGCCACCATGGGGACTAGCGCGAGTTTCTACCAAGAGACCCAGTACTTC,CATMGTSASFYQETQYF
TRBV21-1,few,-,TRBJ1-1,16,TGTGCCAGCAGCAAAGGTACATCAGGGGAAGGGGCTGAAGCTTTCTTT,CASSKGTSGEGAEAFF
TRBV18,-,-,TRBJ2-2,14,TGTGCCAGCTCACAGACAGGGAACACCGGGGAGCTGTTTTTT,CASSQTGNTGELFF
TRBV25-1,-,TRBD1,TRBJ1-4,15,TGTGCCAGCAGGAAAGCCGGGACAGGGGGCCTCGGGCTGTTTTTT,CASRKAGTGGLGLFF
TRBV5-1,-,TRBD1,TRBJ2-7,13,TGCGCCAGCAGCTTGACAGGGGCCTACGAGCAGTACTTC,CASSLTGAYEQYF
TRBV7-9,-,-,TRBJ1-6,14,TGTGCCAGCAGCTTAGCAGGGGTTAATTCACCCCTCCACTTT,CASSLAGVNSPLHF
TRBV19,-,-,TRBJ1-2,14,TGTGCCAGTAGTACCCGGGACTTCGGCTATGGCTACACCTTC,CASSTRDFGYGYTF
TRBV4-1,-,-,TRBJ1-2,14,TGCGCCAGCAGCCCATCGACAGCAATCTATGGCTACACCTTC,CASSPSTAIYGYTF
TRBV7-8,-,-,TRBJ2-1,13,TGTGCCAGCAGCCTCGGGTCATACAATGAGCAGTTCTTC,CASSLGSYNEQFF
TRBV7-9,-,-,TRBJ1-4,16,TGTGCCAGCAGCTCCCCGAAGACAGGACGAGGAGAAAAACTGTTTTTT,CASSSPKTGRGEKLFF
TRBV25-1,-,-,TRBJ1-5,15,TGTGCCAGCAGTGAATTAATAGCGGGCAATCAGCCCCAGCATTTT,CASSELIAGNQPQHF
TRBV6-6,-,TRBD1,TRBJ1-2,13,TGTGCCAGCAGTTACGTGACAGGGGACGGCTACACCTTC,CASSYVTGDGYTF
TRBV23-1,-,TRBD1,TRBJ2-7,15,TGCGCCAGCAGACAGGAATTGACAGGGTGTAACGAGCAGTACTTC,CASRQELTGCNEQYF
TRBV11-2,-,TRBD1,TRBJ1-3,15,TGTGCCAGCAGCCGTACAGGGGGCTCTGGAAACACCATATATTTT,CASSRTGGSGNTIYF
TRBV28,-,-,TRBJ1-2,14,TGTGCCAGCAGTTCAGGTCCCGATAACTATGGCTACACCTTC,CASSSGPDNYGYTF
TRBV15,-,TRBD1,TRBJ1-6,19,TGTGCCACCAGCAGAGGACGGACAGGGAGAGGTTCCTATAATTCACCCCTCCACTTT,CATSRGRTGRGSYNSPLHF
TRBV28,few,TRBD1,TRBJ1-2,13,TGTGCCAGCAGTTGGGACAGCAACTATGGCTACACCTTC,CASSWDSNYGYTF
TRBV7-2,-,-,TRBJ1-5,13,TGTGCCAGCAGCGGACAGAGAAATCAGCCCCAGCATTTT,CASSGQRNQPQHF
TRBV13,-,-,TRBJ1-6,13,TGTGCCAGCAGCTTAGGGGGAGGTTCACCCCTCCACTTT,CASSLGGGSPLHF
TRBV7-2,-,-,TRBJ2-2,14,TGTGCCAGCAGCTTGAGAGGTCACACCGGGGAGCTGTTTTTT,CASSLRGHTGELFF
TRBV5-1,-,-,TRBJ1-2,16,TGCGCCACCACTAGGGGGACCGCCGACTCGGACTATGGCTACACCTTC,CATTRGTADSDYGYTF
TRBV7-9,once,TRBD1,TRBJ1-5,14,TGTGCCAGCAGCGGGGACAGGTACAATCAGCCCCAGCATTTT,CASSGDRYNQPQHF
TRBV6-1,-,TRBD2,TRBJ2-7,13,TGTGCCAGCTCGCTAGCGGAATCCTACGAGCAGTACTTC,CASSLAESYEQYF
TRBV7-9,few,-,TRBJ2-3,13,TGTGCCAGCAGCCCGACCAGGGTGGATACGCAGTATTTT,CASSPTRVDTQYF
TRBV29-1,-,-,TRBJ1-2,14,TGCAGCGTTGTTGACCCAGGCCTAAACGATGGCTACACCTTC,CSVVDPGLNDGYTF
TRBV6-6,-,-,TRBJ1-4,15,TGTGCCAGCACCCACCCGGGAGGGAATAATGAAAAACTGTTTTTT,CASTHPGGNNEKLFF